One sample yielded the 27 T cell receptor beta chains listed below, sequenced in a study of human T cells and chemical hapten exposure. The time point was: patch test 2, 6 weeks after DPC sensitization. This sample's treatment: therapeutic diphenylcyclopropenone sensitization with weekly scalp DPC. MiXCR, run by TCRdb on the RACE reads, gives a single entry per CDR3 protein. This table holds just over 350,000 distinct CDR3 sequences, under 6.5% found once. The starting material was whole blood, obtained in connection with sensitization to the hapten diphenylcyclopropenone (DPC). These receptors were taken from a young woman with alopecia areata. Some clones in this sample may be carry-over from other donors' samples.

This clonotype was observed at least ten times. The chain uses TRBV7-9 and TRBJ1-1; tentatively, D is TRBD1 (5 bases). In germline, CDR1 is SEHNR, CDR2 FQNEAQ (reference sequence). The CDR3 spans 12 residues. Trimming removed 8 bases from V and 3 bases from J, with 10 bases in between. The CDR3 DNA reads as TGTGCCAGCGCCTTGACAGACACTGAAGCTTTCTTT. Its protein is CASALTDTEAFF. Together with reference TRBV7-9 and TRBJ1-1, the CDR3 gives the full variable domain: DTGVSQNPRHKITKRGQNVTFRCDPISEHNRLYWYRQTLGQGPEFLTYFQNEAQLEKSRLLSDRFSAERPKGSFSTLEIQRTEQGDSAMYLCASALTDTEAFFGQGTRLTVV.

This clonotype was found many times. V and J are TRBV11-1 and TRBJ2-5; unclear D gene. Germline values: CDR1 SGHAT, CDR2 FQDESV (reference sequence). This CDR3 is 12 amino acids long. V was trimmed by 5 bases and J by 5 bases, leaving 9 bases between them. DNA for the CDR3: TGTGCCAGCAGCCCGGATCGTGAGACCCAGTACTTC. It codes for CASSPDRETQYF.

This chain connects TRBV4-2 to TRBJ2-4; 11 bases are shared with TRBD1. Losses at the gene ends were 5 bases for V and 0 bases for J; bases not matched to a gene: 9. The CDR3 contains 18 residues. Germline V CDR1 and CDR2: LGHNA, YNFKEQ. The CDR3 nucleotides read TGTGCCAGCAGCGTTGGGACAGGGGGGAGCTTAGCCAAAAACATTCAGTACTTC. Its protein is CASSVGTGGSLAKNIQYF.

This clonotype was picked up many times. The rearrangement joins TRBV21-1 to TRBJ2-3; the table assigns TRBD1, which was not confirmed against the DNA. TRBV21-1 is marked as a pseudogene. The CDR3 is made up of 16 amino acids. CDR3 DNA sequence: TGTGCCAGCAGCCCCTCTCTGGGGGAGTGGGCAGATACGCAGTATTTT. This translates into CASSPSLGEWADTQYF.

The V gene is TRBV29-1, the J gene TRBJ2-2, with 7 nucleotides matching TRBD2. This CDR3 is 13 amino acids long. V shed 2 bases and J 8 bases; nucleotides not matched to a gene: 5. Germline CDR1 SQVTM, CDR2 ANQGSEA. CDR3 loop: CSVERTRGGELFF. The CDR3 DNA follows: TGCAGCGTTGAACGGACTAGGGGAGGGGAGCTGTTTTTT.

This clonotype showed up many times. This rearrangement joins TRBV20-1 to TRBJ2-7, with D tentatively TRBD1 or TRBD2 (5 bases each). Germline V gene lookup returns CDR1 DFQATT and CDR2 SNEGSKA (reference sequence). CDR3 size: 15 residues. The V end was cut by 2 bases, the J end by 6 bases, with 20 bases between. The CDR3 DNA is TGCAGTGCTAGACAATCCGGGACCGACTCCCGCGAGCAGTACTTC. As protein: CSARQSGTDSREQYF.

This clonotype was seen at least ten times. Here the CDR3 DNA reads TGTGCCAGCAGTTTAGCGGGGGGCCGGGAGCTGTTTTTT. It is translated as CASSLAGGRELFF. The chain links TRBV27 to TRBJ2-2; 8 bases fit TRBD2. V was pared by 2 bases and J by 9 bases, with 2 bases of the junction left unmatched. CDR3 length equals 13 residues. The V gene's germline CDR1 is MNHEY and CDR2 SMNVEV (reference sequence).

This clonotype was observed at least ten times. CDR3: CASRTLLQGKTEAFF. CDR3 nucleotide sequence: TGTGCCAGCAGGACGTTACTTCAGGGAAAAACTGAAGCTTTCTTT. V and J are TRBV28 and TRBJ1-1; D might be TRBD1 (5 bases). CDR3 size: 15 residues. Germline V gene lookup returns CDR1 MDHEN and CDR2 SYDVKM. Trimming removed 6 bases at V and 5 bases at J, with 19 bases between. The complete variable domain, with remaining parts taken from reference TRBV28 and TRBJ1-1, reads DVKVTQSSRYLVKRTGEKVFLECVQDMDHENMFWYRQDPGLGLRLIYFSYDVKMKEKGDIPEGYSVSREKKERFSLILESASTNQTSMYLCASRTLLQGKTEAFFGQGTRLTVV.

J is TRBJ1-1 and V is TRBV12-3 or TRBV12-4; D remains unclear. This CDR3 contains 11 residues. V was shortened by 3 bases and J by 14 bases, with 13 bases between the two germline ends. The CDR3 region is CASSFSGAVFF. The CDR3 region has the DNA TGTGCCAGCAGTTTCTCAGGAGCGGTGTTCTTT.

J is TRBJ1-4 and V is TRBV6-6; D gene unclear. The CDR3 covers 15 residues. Germline V gene sequence: CDR1 MNHNY, CDR2 SVGAGI (reference sequence). V was cut by 0 bases and J by 5 bases, with 10 bases left in between. CDR3 sequence reads: CASSYSFAGNEKLFF. CDR3 in DNA: TGTGCCAGCAGTTACTCATTCGCGGGGAATGAAAAACTGTTTTTT.

This clonotype was seen only a few times. V is TRBV3-1 and J is TRBJ1-2, with D uncertain. Trimming took 1 base from V and 6 from J, leaving 12 bases between them. Germline-derived CDR1 and CDR2 are LGHDT and YNNKEL (reference sequence). The CDR3 has 14 amino acids. This CDR3 reads CASSQVKGSDGYTF. CDR3 coding DNA: TGTGCCAGCAGCCAAGTAAAGGGTTCGGATGGCTACACCTTC.

This clonotype was detected ten times or more. The chain uses TRBV7-9 and TRBJ2-7, with 8 bases matching TRBD1. V was pared by 5 bases and J by 1 base, with 7 bases of the junction left unmatched. In germline, CDR1 is SEHNR, CDR2 FQNEAQ (reference sequence). This CDR3 region has 15 residues. The CDR3 DNA reads TGTGCCAGCAGCCCATGGACAGGGAAATCCTACGAGCAGTACTTC. This encodes CASSPWTGKSYEQYF.

This clonotype showed up just a few times. The chain employs TRBV13 and TRBJ1-4, with 9 bases matching TRBD1. Germline CDR1 and CDR2: PRHDT and FYEKMQ (reference sequence). The CDR3 covers 15 residues. V shed 5 bases, J shed 8 bases, and the junction held 9 bases outside the gene matches. CDR3: CASSRSGTGLEKLFF. The CDR3 DNA is TGTGCCAGCAGCCGCTCCGGGACAGGGTTAGAAAAACTGTTTTTT.

This clonotype appeared a few times. CDR3 DNA: TGTGCCAGCAGTTTGGGACTAGCTCTTACAGATACGCAGTATTTT. Translated: CASSLGLALTDTQYF. The chain combines TRBV28 with TRBJ2-3; 9 nucleotides agree with TRBD2. V was clipped by 3 bases and J by 3 bases; unmatched bases: 4. The V gene's germline CDR1 is MDHEN and CDR2 SYDVKM. The CDR3 is 15 residues long.

This clonotype was seen many times. This chain uses TRBV29-1 with TRBJ2-6; tentatively, D is TRBD2 (6 bases). Between the trimmed V and J ends, which lost 5 bases and 4 bases, there was a span of 21 bases. This CDR3 has 17 residues. Germline loops: CDR1 SQVTM, CDR2 ANQGSEA. The CDR3 loop reads CSVPRQAGSRGANVLTF. CDR3 DNA sequence: TGCAGCGTTCCGAGGCAGGCGGGGTCAAGGGGGGCCAACGTCCTGACTTTC.

Ten or more counts support this clonotype. J is TRBJ1-6 and V is TRBV7-9, with 8 nucleotides matching TRBD1. CDR3 size: 14 residues. Germline loops: CDR1 SEHNR, CDR2 FQNEAQ (reference sequence). V was clipped by 1 base and J by 10 bases; unmatched bases: 3. CDR3 DNA: TGTGCCAGCAGCTTAGGGACAGGGCGGTCACCCCTCCACTTT. As protein: CASSLGTGRSPLHF. Variable domain in full (rest from reference TRBV7-9 and TRBJ1-6): DTGVSQNPRHKITKRGQNVTFRCDPISEHNRLYWYRQTLGQGPEFLTYFQNEAQLEKSRLLSDRFSAERPKGSFSTLEIQRTEQGDSAMYLCASSLGTGRSPLHFGNGTRLTVT.

This clonotype was recorded many times. This chain connects TRBV6-6 to TRBJ2-7; D is unresolved. Trimming took off 0 bases at V and 3 bases at J, with 6 bases between the two ends. Germline V gene data show CDR1 as MNHNY and CDR2 as SVGAGI (reference sequence). The CDR3 is made up of 13 amino acids. The CDR3 reads CASSYSENYEQYF. Written as DNA, the CDR3 is TGTGCCAGCAGTTACTCCGAGAACTACGAGCAGTACTTC.

This clonotype was found a few times. The chain couples TRBV4-3 to TRBJ1-1; D gene uncertain. The CDR3 totals 14 residues. CDR1 LGHNA and CDR2 YSLEER come from the germline V gene. Between the trimmed V and J ends, which lost 4 bases and 1 base, there was a span of 10 bases. The CDR3 DNA sequence: TGCGCCAGCAGCCGCTGGACTGAGAACACTGAAGCTTTCTTT. Its translation is CASSRWTENTEAFF.

The chain employs TRBV12-3 or TRBV12-4 and TRBJ2-3, with 7 bases fitting TRBD2. The CDR3 contains 17 residues. V was clipped by 4 bases and J by 2 bases; unmatched bases: 12. CDR3 nucleotides: TGTGCCAGCAGTTCTAACCCAGGGACTACTATCACAGATACGCAGTATTTT. It is translated as CASSSNPGTTITDTQYF.

The V gene is TRBV11-2, the J gene TRBJ2-2, with D possibly called TRBD1 or TRBD2 (6 bases each). V lost 1 base and J lost 1, with 13 bases in between. In germline, CDR1 is SGHAT, CDR2 FQNNGV. CDR3 length: 17 residues. The CDR3 sequence: CASSLVGGGLNTGELFF. CDR3 nucleotides: TGTGCCAGCAGCTTAGTCGGGGGCGGTTTGAACACCGGGGAGCTGTTTTTT. The full variable domain, rest sourced from reference TRBV11-2 and TRBJ2-2, is EAGVAQSPRYKIIEKRQSVAFWCNPISGHATLYWYQQILGQGPKLLIQFQNNGVVDDSQLPKDRFSAERLKGVDSTLKIQPAKLEDSAVYLCASSLVGGGLNTGELFFGEGSRLTVL.

This clonotype showed up many times. The V and J genes are TRBV5-1 and TRBJ1-4, with D possibly matching TRBD1 (6 bases). The V gene's germline CDR1 is SGHRS and CDR2 YFSETQ. This CDR3 has 14 residues. V lost 2 bases to trimming and J lost 5 bases, with 10 bases between them. CDR3 bases: TGCGCCAGCAGCTTAGGACAGACAAATGAAAAACTGTTTTTT. Amino acids: CASSLGQTNEKLFF.

The rearrangement joins TRBV6-6 to TRBJ1-5; 9 nucleotides agree with TRBD1. Unmatched junction bases numbered 7, after V lost 7 bases and J lost 6 bases. This CDR3 is 14 amino acids long. CDR1 MNHNY and CDR2 SVGAGI come from the germline V gene (reference sequence). The CDR3 DNA reads TGTGCCAGCACCCCTGGGACAGGGACTCAGCCCCAGCATTTT. It translates to CASTPGTGTQPQHF.

This clonotype was detected many times. The J gene is TRBJ2-3, the V gene TRBV7-3, with 8 bases identical to TRBD2. V shed 4 bases and J 2 bases; nucleotides not matched to a gene: 8. The germline V gene has CDR1 SGHTA and CDR2 FQGTGA. This CDR3 has 16 amino acids. CDR3 sequence: CASSSSPAGATDTQYF. CDR3 nucleotide sequence: TGTGCCAGCAGCTCCTCCCCAGCGGGGGCCACAGATACGCAGTATTTT.

This clonotype was detected ten times or more. The chain recombines TRBV7-9 with TRBJ2-3; a weak D match, TRBD2 (6 bases). V was shortened by 5 bases and J by 6 bases, with 9 bases between the two germline ends. Germline V gives CDR1 SEHNR, CDR2 FQNEAQ (reference sequence). This CDR3 has 12 amino acids. Written as DNA, the CDR3 is TGTGCCAGCAGCCCCGCGGGGGATACGCAGTATTTT. It yields the protein CASSPAGDTQYF.

J is TRBJ1-3 and V is TRBV5-1; D unclear. CDR1 is SGHRS, CDR2 YFSETQ, per germline. The length of the CDR3 is 15 residues. Trimming cost V 0 bases and J 4 bases, with 11 bases left between them. CDR3 coding DNA: TGCGCCAGCAGCTTGGCAGGTGTATCGGGAAACACCATATATTTT. It is translated as CASSLAGVSGNTIYF. The full variable domain, its missing parts supplied by reference TRBV5-1 and TRBJ1-3, is KAGVTQTPRYLIKTRGQQVTLSCSPISGHRSVSWYQQTPGQGLQFLFEYFSETQRNKGNFPGRFSGRQFSNSRSEMNVSTLELGDSALYLCASSLAGVSGNTIYFGEGSWLTVV.

This clonotype was detected only a few times. The chain uses TRBV28 and TRBJ2-2; 8 nucleotides line up with TRBD2. CDR1 MDHEN and CDR2 SYDVKM come from the germline V gene. The CDR3 sequence is 13 residues long. CDR3 protein: CITGGAHTGELFF. The CDR3 DNA reads as TGTATAACCGGGGGGGCACATACCGGGGAGCTGTTTTTT. Complete variable domain (other parts from reference TRBV28 and TRBJ2-2): DVKVTQSSRYLVKRTGEKVFLECVQDMDHENMFWYRQDPGLGLRLIYFSYDVKMKEKGDIPEGYSVSREKKERFSLILESASTNQTSMYLCITGGAHTGELFFGEGSRLTVL.

This clonotype was counted once. A much larger clone differs by one base, so this may be a read error. V usage is TRBV18 and J usage is TRBJ1-3; perhaps TRBD1 as D (6 bases). Per the germline V gene, CDR1 is KGHSH and CDR2 is LQKENI. The CDR3 extends over 17 amino acids. Written as DNA, the CDR3 is TGTGCCGGCTCACGCGCCGGGACATCGGCCTCTGGAAACACCATATATTTT. Amino acid sequence: CAGSRAGTSASGNTIYF.